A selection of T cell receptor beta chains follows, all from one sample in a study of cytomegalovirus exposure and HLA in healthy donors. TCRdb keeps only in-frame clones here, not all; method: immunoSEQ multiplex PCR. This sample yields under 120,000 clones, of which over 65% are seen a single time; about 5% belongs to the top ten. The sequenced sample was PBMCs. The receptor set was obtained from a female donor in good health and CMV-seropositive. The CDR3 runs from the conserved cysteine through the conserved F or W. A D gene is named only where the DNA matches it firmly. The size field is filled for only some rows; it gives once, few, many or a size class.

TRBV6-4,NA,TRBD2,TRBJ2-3,TGTGCCAGCAGTGACGTTGGGGGGGTCAACACAGATACGCAGTATTTT,CASSDVGGVNTDTQYF
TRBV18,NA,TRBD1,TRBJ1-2,TGTGCCAGCTCACCGGTGGACAGGGTAGGTGGCTACACCTTC,CASSPVDRVGGYTF
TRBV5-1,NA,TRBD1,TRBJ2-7,TGCGCCAGCAGCGTCGGGACAGGTGAACCCGCCGAGCAGTACTTC,CASSVGTGEPAEQYF
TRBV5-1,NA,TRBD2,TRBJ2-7,TGCGCCAGCAGCCTATTAATGACTAGCGGGAGCCACGAGCAGTACTTC,CASSLLMTSGSHEQYF
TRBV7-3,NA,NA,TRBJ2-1,TGTGCCAGCAGCGTAAATTACTTGTATGAGCAGTTCTTC,CASSVNYLYEQFF
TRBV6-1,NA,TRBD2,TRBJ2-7,TGTGCCAGCAGTGCGGGAGGGGCGGGGGCAACCGAGCAGTACTTC,CASSAGGAGATEQYF
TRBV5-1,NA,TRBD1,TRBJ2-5,TGCGCCAGCGCGGGGACAGGGTTCCAAGAGACCCAGTACTTC,CASAGTGFQETQYF
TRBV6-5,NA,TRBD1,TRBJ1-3,TGTGCCAGCAGGACAGGGGCCTCTGGAAACACCATATATTTT,CASRTGASGNTIYF
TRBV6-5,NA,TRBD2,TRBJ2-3,TGTGCCAGCAGTTACTCGGCTAGCGGACTCACGGATACGCAGTATTTT,CASSYSASGLTDTQYF
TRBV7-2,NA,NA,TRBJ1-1,TGTGCCAGCAGCTTTACAGAGAACACTGAAGCTTTCTTT,CASSFTENTEAFF
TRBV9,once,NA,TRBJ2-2,TGTGCCAGCAGCGCGGCCGCGGCAGGGTACACCGGGGAGCTGTTTTTT,CASSAAAAGYTGELFF
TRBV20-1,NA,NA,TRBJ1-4,TGCAGCGGACACCGGCGGGAAAAACTGTTTTTT,CSGHRREKLFF
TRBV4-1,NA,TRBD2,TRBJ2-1,TGCGCCAGCAGCCAAGATTTAGGGACTAGATGGTTCTTC,CASSQDLGTRWFF
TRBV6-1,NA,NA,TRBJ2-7,TGTGCCAGCAGTGAAGTGGGCCAGCCCTCCTACGAGCAGTACTTC,CASSEVGQPSYEQYF
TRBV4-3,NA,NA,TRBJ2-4,TGCGCCAGCAGCCAAGCGACATGGGACATTCAGTACTTC,CASSQATWDIQYF
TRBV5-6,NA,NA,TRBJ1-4,TGTGCCAGCAGCTTTCGCCAGCGGGCCGCTGGTGAAAAACTGTTTTTT,CASSFRQRAAGEKLFF
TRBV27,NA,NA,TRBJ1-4,TGTGCCAGCAGTCCTACAGGCCGAACTAATGAAAAACTGTTTTTT,CASSPTGRTNEKLFF
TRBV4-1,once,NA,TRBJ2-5,TGCGCCAGCAGCCAAGGCCGACAGATACAAGAGACCCAATACTTC,CASSQGRQIQETQYF
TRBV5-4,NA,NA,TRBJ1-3,TGTGCCAGCAGCGACCGTAGAGGACAGCCTGGAAACACCATATATTTT,CASSDRRGQPGNTIYF
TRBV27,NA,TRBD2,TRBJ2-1,TGTGCCAGCAGGTCATTAGCGGGAGCCTACAATGAGCAGTTCTTC,CASRSLAGAYNEQFF
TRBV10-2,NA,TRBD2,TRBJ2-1,TGCGCCAGCAGCGACCCAACGTTCGGGAGGGCTGGCAATGAGCAGTTCTTC,CASSDPTFGRAGNEQFF
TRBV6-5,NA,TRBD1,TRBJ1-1,TGTGCCAGCAGAGCGGACAGGGGGCAAAGCACTGAAGCTTTCTTT,CASRADRGQSTEAFF
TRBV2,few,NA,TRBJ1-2,TGTGCCAGCAGCACAGGCGTCGGCTATGGCTACACCTTC,CASSTGVGYGYTF
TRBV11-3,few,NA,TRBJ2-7,TGTGCCAGCAGCTTAGGGGCTGGGGGGGAGCAGTACTTC,CASSLGAGGEQYF
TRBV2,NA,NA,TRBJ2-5,TGTGCCAGCAGAGACGGAGTGGCAGAGACCCAGTACTTC,CASRDGVAETQYF
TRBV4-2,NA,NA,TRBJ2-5,TGTGCCAGCAGCCAAGGGGAACCTTCTAGCCGGTACTTC,CASSQGEPSSRYF
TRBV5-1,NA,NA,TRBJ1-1,TGCGCCAGCAGTGAAGCCGGAGGTGGGATGAACACTGAAGCTTTCTTT,CASSEAGGGMNTEAFF
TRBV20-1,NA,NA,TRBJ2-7,TGCAGTGCTCAATTAGGCGGCGAGCAGTACTTC,CSAQLGGEQYF
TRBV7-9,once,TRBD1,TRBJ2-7,TGTGCCAGCAGCCCACAGGGGTCGAACTCCTACGAGCAGTACTTC,CASSPQGSNSYEQYF
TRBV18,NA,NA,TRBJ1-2,TGTGCCAGCTCACCACCGGGGACATCGGCCTATGGCTACACCTTC,CASSPPGTSAYGYTF
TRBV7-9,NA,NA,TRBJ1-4,TGTGCCAGCAGCTTAAGCACCCAGAGGCCCCCTAATGAAAAACTGTTTTTT,CASSLSTQRPPNEKLFF
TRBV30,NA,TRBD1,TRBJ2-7,TGTGCCTGGCAGGGGGCCCCCTACGAGCAGTACTTC,CAWQGAPYEQYF
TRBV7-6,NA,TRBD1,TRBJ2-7,TGTGCCAGCAGCTTAGGAAGGGACAGACTCTCCTACGAGCAGTACTTC,CASSLGRDRLSYEQYF
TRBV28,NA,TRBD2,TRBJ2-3,TGTGCCAGCAGTCTTCTATCGACTAGCGGGAGGGGTGATACGCAGTATTTT,CASSLLSTSGRGDTQYF